This T cell receptor (beta chain) stems from a study of T cell responses to AZD1222 COVID-19 vaccine. Overall study findings and caveats: Donors were mostly white British, more females; clonal diversity possibly underestimated. Close to half of spike-specific TCRs reportedly recognize unmutated variant regions.

Of note for this clone: The antigen is unknown.

Analysis merged second doses at about 4 or about 12 weeks. V gave up 4 bases and J gave up 6 bases; unmatched junction bases: 12. The CDR3 length is 16 residues. Per the germline V gene, CDR1 is MDHEN and CDR2 is SYDVKM. Sequencing used immunoSEQ multiplex PCR; TCRdb keeps in-frame clones, though not all of them. The table has 86,000 or so clones, around 84% seen once. The receptor was derived from an adult who received the AZD1222 COVID-19 vaccine. This specimen consisted of peripheral blood, obtained 28 days after the second AZD1222 dose. The chain joins TRBV28 to TRBJ2-1; 7 nucleotides line up with TRBD2. In DNA form, the CDR3 reads TGTGCCAGCAGTTCCCCAGGTGCGGGAGTCGGCAATGAGCAGTTCTTC. Translated: CASSSPGAGVGNEQFF.